Presented here are 9 T cell receptor beta chains from one specimen sequenced in a study of human T cells and chemical hapten exposure (TCRdb year 2021). In light of the paper, this sample's time point label describes: patch test 2, 6 weeks after DPC sensitization. The sample's treatment or condition label, in plain terms: therapeutic diphenylcyclopropenone sensitization with weekly scalp DPC. The library was obtained by RACE. The sequencer was a NextSeq 500. TCRdb ran its own pipeline on the public reads, namely fastp trimming at Q25 and MiXCR clone calling, and kept in-frame beta chains. Under each unique CDR3 protein, matching rows form one entry showing the most common genes and DNA. The sample table records some 81,000 distinct CDR3 sequences; roughly 10% of these occur just once. More than 1.5% of the sample comes from the top ten. Sequences were derived from whole blood, sampled in connection with sensitization to the hapten diphenylcyclopropenone (DPC). The receptors come from a man between 18 and 29 years old with alopecia areata. Some clones in this sample may be carry-over from other donors' samples.

The chain carries TRBV20-1 and TRBJ2-7; 7 bases are shared with TRBD1. The CDR3 totals 15 residues. CDR1 is DFQATT, CDR2 SNEGSKA, per germline (reference sequence). With 0 bases clipped from V and 0 bases from J, the junction kept 5 bases outside the gene matches. CDR3 DNA: TGCAGTGCTAGAGATTATGGGACAGACTCCTACGAGCAGTACTTC. It encodes CSARDYGTDSYEQYF.

This clonotype was observed many times. The rearrangement links TRBV5-1 to TRBJ2-1; TRBD2 matches at 8 bases. CDR3 length: 18 residues. CDR1 is SGHRS, CDR2 YFSETQ, per germline. V was clipped by 0 bases and J by 0 bases; unmatched bases: 8. CDR3 sequence: CASSLAAGALSSYNEQFF. CDR3 in DNA: TGCGCCAGCAGCTTGGCAGCGGGGGCCTTAAGCTCCTACAATGAGCAGTTCTTC.

This clonotype was recorded a few times. The chain employs TRBV20-1 and TRBJ1-2; a weak D match, TRBD1 (6 bases). V lost 5 bases and J lost 1, with 14 bases in between. The CDR3 loop spans 14 amino acids. Germline V gene data show CDR1 as DFQATT and CDR2 as SNEGSKA (reference sequence). This CDR3 reads CSADTGTVNYGYTF. The DNA for the CDR3 is TGCAGTGCTGATACAGGGACTGTTAACTATGGCTACACCTTC.

This clonotype was recorded many times. The chain combines TRBV6-4 with TRBJ2-7; TRBD1 might be the D (6 bases). The CDR3 length is 17 residues. Germline V lookup: CDR1 MRHNA, CDR2 SNTAGT. Trimming removed 2 bases from V and 0 bases from J, with 17 bases in between. For the CDR3, the DNA is TGTGCCAGCAGTGACGGGGTGGACAGTTTAAGCTCCTACGAGCAGTACTTC. Protein sequence: CASSDGVDSLSSYEQYF.

The rearrangement joins TRBV5-3 to TRBJ1-1; D is ambiguous. TRBV5-3 is sorted into the ORF group, with uncertain function. Trimming stripped 2 bases from V and 1 base from J, with 12 bases between. The length of the CDR3 is 15 residues. Here the CDR3 DNA reads TGTGCCAGAAGCTTAAAAAAGGGAACGAACACTGAAGCTTTCTTT. It is translated as CARSLKKGTNTEAFF.

This chain joins TRBV14 and TRBJ2-5; D is perhaps TRBD1 (5 bases). Germline V gene data show CDR1 as SGHDN and CDR2 as FVKESK. V was trimmed by 2 bases and J by 1 base, leaving 14 bases between them. This CDR3 has 16 residues. The CDR3 sequence: CASSQSGRAIQETQYF. The CDR3, as DNA: TGTGCCAGCAGCCAATCGGGCAGGGCCATCCAAGAGACCCAGTACTTC.

This clonotype has a handful of counts. The gene calls are TRBV3-1 and TRBJ2-1; D remains unclear. V shed 1 base and J shed 8 bases, with 6 bases lying between them. The CDR3 loop spans 12 amino acids. In germline, CDR1 is LGHDT, CDR2 YNNKEL (reference sequence). CDR3 nucleotide sequence: TGTGCCAGCAGCCAAGCCAACTATGAGCAGTTCTTC. It codes for CASSQANYEQFF.

This clonotype was seen many times. The chain links TRBV4-2 to TRBJ1-1, with no clear D. Trimming left V 1 base short and J 6 bases short, with 15 bases between. The V gene's germline CDR1 is LGHNA and CDR2 YNFKEQ. This CDR3 comprises 15 residues. The CDR3 protein is CASSQGQTRHAEAFF. The CDR3 DNA follows: TGTGCCAGCAGCCAAGGCCAGACTCGGCACGCTGAAGCTTTCTTT.

V and J are TRBV20-1 and TRBJ2-2; 10 nucleotides line up with TRBD1. This CDR3 region has 15 residues. From germline, CDR1 is DFQATT and CDR2 SNEGSKA (reference sequence). V trimming: 5 bases; J trimming: 6 bases; junction bases outside the gene matches: 9. DNA of the CDR3: TGCAGTGCTCCCCCCCGGGACAGGGGCGCCGGGGAGCTGTTTTTT. Encoded protein: CSAPPRDRGAGELFF.